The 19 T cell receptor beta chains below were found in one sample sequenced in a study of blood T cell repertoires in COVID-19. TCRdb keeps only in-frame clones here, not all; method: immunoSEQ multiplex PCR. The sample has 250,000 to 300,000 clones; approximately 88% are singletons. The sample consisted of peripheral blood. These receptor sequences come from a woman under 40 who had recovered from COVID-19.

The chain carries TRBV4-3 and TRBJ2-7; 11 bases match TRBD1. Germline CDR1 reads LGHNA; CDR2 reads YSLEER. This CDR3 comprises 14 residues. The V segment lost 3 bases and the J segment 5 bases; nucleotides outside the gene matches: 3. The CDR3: CASSHRTGGNEQYF. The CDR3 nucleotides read TGCGCCAGCAGCCATAGGACAGGGGGCAACGAGCAGTACTTC.

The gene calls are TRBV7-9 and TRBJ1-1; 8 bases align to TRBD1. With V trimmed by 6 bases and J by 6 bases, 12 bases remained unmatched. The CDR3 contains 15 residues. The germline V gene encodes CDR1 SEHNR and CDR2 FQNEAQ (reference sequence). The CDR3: CASSKGAGGNPEAFF. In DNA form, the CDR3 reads TGTGCCAGCAGTAAGGGGGCAGGGGGCAACCCTGAAGCTTTCTTT. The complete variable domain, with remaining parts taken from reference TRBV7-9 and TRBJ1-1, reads DTGVSQNPRHKITKRGQNVTFRCDPISEHNRLYWYRQTLGQGPEFLTYFQNEAQLEKSRLLSDRFSAERPKGSFSTLEIQRTEQGDSAMYLCASSKGAGGNPEAFFGQGTRLTVV.

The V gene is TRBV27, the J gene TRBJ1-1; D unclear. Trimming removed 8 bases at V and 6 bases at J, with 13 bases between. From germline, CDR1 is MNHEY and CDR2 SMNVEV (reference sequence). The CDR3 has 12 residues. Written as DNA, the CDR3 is TGTGCCAGCCCGATAAGAGTCGCTGAAGCTTTCTTT. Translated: CASPIRVAEAFF.

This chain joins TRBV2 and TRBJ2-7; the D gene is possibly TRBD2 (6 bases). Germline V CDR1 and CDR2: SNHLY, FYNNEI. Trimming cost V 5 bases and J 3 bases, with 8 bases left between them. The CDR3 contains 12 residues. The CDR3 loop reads CASSLADYEQYF. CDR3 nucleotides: TGTGCCAGCAGTTTAGCGGACTACGAGCAGTACTTC. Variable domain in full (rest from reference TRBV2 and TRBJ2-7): EPEVTQTPSHQVTQMGQEVILRCVPISNHLYFYWYRQILGQKVEFLVSFYNNEISEKSEIFDDQFSVERPDGSNFTLKIRSTKLEDSAMYFCASSLADYEQYFGPGTRLTVT.

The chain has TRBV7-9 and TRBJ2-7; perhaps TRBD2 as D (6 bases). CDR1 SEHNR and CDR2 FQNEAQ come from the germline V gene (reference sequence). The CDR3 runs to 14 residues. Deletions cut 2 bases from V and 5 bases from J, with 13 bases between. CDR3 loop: CASSLMAGEDEQYF. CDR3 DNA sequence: TGTGCCAGCAGCTTAATGGCCGGGGAGGACGAGCAGTACTTC.

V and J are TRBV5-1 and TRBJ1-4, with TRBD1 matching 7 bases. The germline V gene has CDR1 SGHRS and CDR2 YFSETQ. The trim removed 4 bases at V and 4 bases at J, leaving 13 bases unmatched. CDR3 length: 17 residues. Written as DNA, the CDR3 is TGCGCCAGCAGCCAGGGACAGCTACCGTCTTATAATGAAAAACTGTTTTTT. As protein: CASSQGQLPSYNEKLFF.

DNA for the CDR3: TGCGCCAGCAGTACCGGACAGGGCGAAGAGACCCAGTACTTC. Its translation is CASSTGQGEETQYF. This sequence joins TRBV5-1 and TRBJ2-5; 8 bases are a match to TRBD1. The germline CDR1 and CDR2 sequences are SGHRS and YFSETQ. There are 14 residues in the CDR3. J gave up 3 bases and V 5 bases, and 6 bases lay outside the gene matches.

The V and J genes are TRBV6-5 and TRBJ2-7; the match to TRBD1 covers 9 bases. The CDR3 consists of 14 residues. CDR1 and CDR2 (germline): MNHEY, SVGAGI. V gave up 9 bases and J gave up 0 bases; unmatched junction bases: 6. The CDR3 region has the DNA TGTGCCAGTATCCGGGACAGGGCCTCCTACGAGCAGTACTTC. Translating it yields CASIRDRASYEQYF.

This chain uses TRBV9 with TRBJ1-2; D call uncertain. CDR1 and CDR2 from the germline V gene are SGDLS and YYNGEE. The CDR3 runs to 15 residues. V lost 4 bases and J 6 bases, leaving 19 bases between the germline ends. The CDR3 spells CASSPFGTARDGYTF. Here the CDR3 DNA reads TGTGCCAGCAGCCCCTTCGGCACCGCGAGGGATGGCTACACCTTC.

The CDR3 coding sequence is TGCAGTGCCAAGGGGTATCGGGCTTTCTTT. Amino acids: CSAKGYRAFF. V usage is TRBV20-1 and J usage is TRBJ1-1; D might be TRBD1 (5 bases). The germline gives CDR1 DFQATT, CDR2 SNEGSKA (reference sequence). CDR3 length equals 10 residues. Between the trimmed V and J ends, which lost 6 bases and 11 bases, there was a span of 13 bases.

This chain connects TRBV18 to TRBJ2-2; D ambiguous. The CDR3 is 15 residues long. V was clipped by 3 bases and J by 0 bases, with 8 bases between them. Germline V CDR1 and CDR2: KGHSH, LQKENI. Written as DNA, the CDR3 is TGTGCCAGCTCACCGCACAGCCCGAACACCGGGGAGCTGTTTTTT. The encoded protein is CASSPHSPNTGELFF.

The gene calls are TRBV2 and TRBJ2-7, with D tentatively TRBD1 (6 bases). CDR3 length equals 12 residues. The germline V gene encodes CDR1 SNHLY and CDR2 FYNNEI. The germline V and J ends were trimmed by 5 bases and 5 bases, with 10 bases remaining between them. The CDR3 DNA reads TGTGCCAGCAGTTACAGGGTCAACGAGCAGTACTTC. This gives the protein CASSYRVNEQYF.

The CDR3 region is CASSQDGGGEQFF. The CDR3 DNA reads as TGTGCCAGCAGCCAAGATGGGGGAGGTGAGCAGTTCTTC. The V call is TRBV3-1 (or the pseudogene TRBV3-2), the J call TRBJ2-1, with TRBD2 as a possible D gene (6 bases). The CDR3 is 13 residues long. V was trimmed by 0 bases and J by 9 bases, leaving 9 bases between them. Germline values: CDR1 LGHDT, CDR2 YNNKEL (reference sequence).

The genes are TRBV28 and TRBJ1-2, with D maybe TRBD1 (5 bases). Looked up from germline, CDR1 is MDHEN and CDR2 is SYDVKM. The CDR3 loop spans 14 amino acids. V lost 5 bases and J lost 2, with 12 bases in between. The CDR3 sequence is CASSPLGRNYGYTF. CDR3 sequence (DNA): TGTGCCAGCAGTCCCCTGGGGCGCAACTATGGCTACACCTTC.

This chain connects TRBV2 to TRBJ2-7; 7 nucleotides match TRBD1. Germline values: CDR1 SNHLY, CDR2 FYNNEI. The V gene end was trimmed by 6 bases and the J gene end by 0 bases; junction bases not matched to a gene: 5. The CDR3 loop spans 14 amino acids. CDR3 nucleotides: TGTGCCAGCAGGTCACAGGGGCACTCCTACGAGCAGTACTTC. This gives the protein CASRSQGHSYEQYF.

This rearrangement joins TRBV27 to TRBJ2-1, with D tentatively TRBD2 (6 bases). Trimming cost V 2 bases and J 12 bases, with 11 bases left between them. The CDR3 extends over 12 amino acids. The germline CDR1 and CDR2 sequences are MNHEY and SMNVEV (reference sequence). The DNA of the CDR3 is TGTGCCAGCAGTTTACCGGGGGTGGGGCAGTTCTTC. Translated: CASSLPGVGQFF.

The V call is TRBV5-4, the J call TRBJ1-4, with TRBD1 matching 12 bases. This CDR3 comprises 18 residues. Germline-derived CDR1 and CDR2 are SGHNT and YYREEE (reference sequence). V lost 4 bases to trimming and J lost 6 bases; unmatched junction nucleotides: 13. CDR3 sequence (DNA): TGTGCCAGCAGCCCCAAGACCGGGACAGGGGGCGCAGATGAAAAACTGTTTTTT. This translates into CASSPKTGTGGADEKLFF.

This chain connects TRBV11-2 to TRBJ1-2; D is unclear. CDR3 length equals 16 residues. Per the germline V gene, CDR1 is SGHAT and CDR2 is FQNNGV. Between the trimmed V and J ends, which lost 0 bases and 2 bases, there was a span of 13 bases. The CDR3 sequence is CASSLDWQMQNYGYTF. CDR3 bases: TGTGCCAGCAGCTTAGATTGGCAAATGCAGAACTATGGCTACACCTTC.

Here the CDR3 DNA reads TGTGCCAGCGGGGGCCACAATCAGCCCCAGCATTTT. It yields the protein CASGGHNQPQHF. V usage is TRBV6-5 and J usage is TRBJ1-5, with D perhaps TRBD1 (6 bases). CDR1 is MNHEY, CDR2 SVGAGI, per germline. This CDR3 spans 12 amino acids. The V and J ends lost 8 bases and 3 bases respectively, with 8 bases between them.